These 17 T cell receptor beta chains were sequenced from one sample in a study of CD8 T cells in ankylosing spondylitis. TCRdb re-derived calls from the 5' RACE reads in MiXCR, one entry per CDR3 protein. Counted here are 350,000 to 400,000 distinct CDR3 sequences, 20% to 25% occurring once; the ten biggest clones make up roughly 13%. The sequencing sample was made of blood, either unsorted or a sorted T cell fraction (not recorded which). The receptors come from a male donor with ankylosing spondylitis or in good health (not recorded which).

This clonotype has just a few counts. This chain connects TRBV5-4 to TRBJ2-7; no clear D. V was cut by 0 bases and J by 0 bases, with 13 bases left in between. The germline V gene has CDR1 SGHNT and CDR2 YYREEE (reference sequence). The CDR3 is 16 amino acids. The CDR3 nucleotides are TGTGCCAGCAGCTTGGGCGACTTACACAGCTCCTACGAGCAGTACTTC. Amino acids: CASSLGDLHSSYEQYF.

This rearrangement joins TRBV10-3 to TRBJ2-3; 11 positions agree with TRBD1. This CDR3 contains 15 residues. The J segment lost 3 bases and the V segment lost 6 bases, leaving 5 bases of the junction unmatched. CDR1 is ENHRY, CDR2 SYGVKD, per germline. CDR3 protein: CAISSGQGATDTQYF. As DNA, the CDR3 is TGTGCCATCAGCTCCGGACAGGGGGCGACAGATACGCAGTATTTT.

V usage is TRBV2 and J usage is TRBJ2-1, with D tentatively TRBD1 (6 bases). Germline values: CDR1 SNHLY, CDR2 FYNNEI. Trimming took off 4 bases at V and 8 bases at J, with 24 bases between the two ends. The CDR3 sequence is 17 residues long. The CDR3 loop reads CASSARTAAAGLHEQFF. CDR3 nucleotide sequence: TGTGCCAGCAGTGCCCGGACAGCCGCTGCGGGTTTGCATGAGCAGTTCTTC.

This clonotype showed up just a few times. The V and J genes are TRBV29-1 and TRBJ2-3; 10 bases agree with TRBD2. The CDR3 is 14 residues long. After removal of 2 bases from V and 4 bases from J, the junction contained 3 bases not matched to a gene. From germline, CDR1 is SQVTM and CDR2 ANQGSEA. The CDR3 DNA reads TGCAGCGTTGAACCCCTAGCGGGGGCAGATACGCAGTATTTT. Translated: CSVEPLAGADTQYF.

The chain is built from TRBV20-1 and TRBJ2-1; D remains ambiguous. The CDR3 is 17 residues long. Trimming removed 0 bases from V and 0 bases from J, with 15 bases in between. Germline-derived CDR1 and CDR2 are DFQATT and SNEGSKA (reference sequence). The CDR3 bases are TGCAGTGCTAGAGATTTCGAGCCCTGGAGCTCCTACAATGAGCAGTTCTTC. It yields the protein CSARDFEPWSSYNEQFF.

The chain couples TRBV20-1 to TRBJ1-1; D is unresolved. With 0 bases removed from V and 7 bases from J, the gap between germline ends came to 9 bases. Germline values: CDR1 DFQATT, CDR2 SNEGSKA (reference sequence). This CDR3 has 12 residues. This chain's CDR3 is CSARDEGYEAFF. CDR3 DNA sequence: TGCAGTGCTAGAGATGAGGGTTATGAAGCTTTCTTT.

J is TRBJ2-3 and V is TRBV25-1, with D possibly TRBD1 on 6 matching bases. Germline V gene data show CDR1 as MGHDK and CDR2 as SYGVNS. The CDR3 runs to 15 residues. The V gene lost 3 bases and the J gene lost 1 base, with 11 bases spanning the gap. For the CDR3, the DNA is TGTGCCAGCAGTGAGAGAAGGACAGGCACAGATACGCAGTATTTT. It is translated as CASSERRTGTDTQYF.

This clonotype turned up a few times. The chain joins TRBV9 to TRBJ2-6; unclear D gene. With 5 bases removed from V and 0 bases from J, the gap between germline ends came to 9 bases. Germline V lookup: CDR1 SGDLS, CDR2 YYNGEE. The CDR3 sequence is 15 residues long. This CDR3 reads CASSLQSSGANVLTF. In DNA form, the CDR3 reads TGTGCCAGCAGTCTACAAAGCTCTGGGGCCAACGTCCTGACTTTC.

The V gene is TRBV7-9, the J gene TRBJ2-7; 8 bases line up with TRBD2. This CDR3 has 15 amino acids. Trimming removed 2 bases from V and 3 bases from J; junction bases left unmatched: 6. Germline V gene lookup returns CDR1 SEHNR and CDR2 FQNEAQ (reference sequence). The CDR3 nucleotides read TGTGCCAGCAGCTTACTCCTAGCGGGTCACTACGAGCAGTACTTC. It encodes CASSLLLAGHYEQYF.

Points on this clonotype: The junction departs from germline at one end; a sequencing error may be responsible. The chain combines TRBV12-3 or TRBV12-4 with TRBJ2-7; 8 nucleotides line up with TRBD1. The CDR3 spans 15 residues. CDR3 protein: CTSSFGQGESYEQYF. DNA for the CDR3: TGTACCAGCAGTTTCGGACAGGGAGAGTCCTACGAGCAGTACTTC.

The V gene is TRBV6-2 or TRBV6-3, the J gene TRBJ2-2; weak D call: TRBD2 (5 bases). V gave up 2 bases and J gave up 7 bases, with 17 bases separating them. The V gene's germline CDR1 is MNHEY and CDR2 SVGEGT. The CDR3 has 16 residues. The DNA of the CDR3 is TGTGCCAGCAGTTACCCAGCGGACCTGGGTGGCGGGGAGCTGTTTTTT. It translates to CASSYPADLGGGELFF.

This clonotype was found a few times. The chain employs TRBV3-1 and TRBJ2-5; D remains unclear. Germline CDR1 LGHDT, CDR2 YNNKEL (reference sequence). Trimming pared 2 bases from V and 9 bases from J, leaving 10 bases between. The CDR3 is 12 amino acids. CDR3 residues: CASSQIRAAQYF. DNA of the CDR3: TGTGCCAGCAGCCAAATTCGCGCGGCCCAGTACTTC.

This chain connects TRBV2 to TRBJ2-1; a weak D match, TRBD2 (6 bases). CDR3 length equals 15 residues. Germline V gives CDR1 SNHLY, CDR2 FYNNEI. V lost 1 base to trimming and J lost 4 bases, with 11 bases between them. As DNA, the CDR3 is TGTGCCAGCAGTGAAGAGGTAGCGGAATACAATGAGCAGTTCTTC. This codes for CASSEEVAEYNEQFF.

This clonotype has a handful of counts. The chain combines TRBV7-9 with TRBJ2-7; a weak D match, TRBD2 (6 bases). Trimming shortened V by 0 bases and J by 1 base, and 16 bases separated the two germline ends. Germline lookup yields CDR1 SEHNR and CDR2 FQNEAQ (reference sequence). The CDR3 length is 17 residues. In DNA, the CDR3 is TGTGCCAGCAGCTTAGCGTCGGAGGGACCCTTTTCCTACGAGCAGTACTTC. Amino acid sequence: CASSLASEGPFSYEQYF.

There are a few counts of this clonotype. V is TRBV6-5 and J is TRBJ2-2; D not certain. Trimming removed 2 bases at V and 3 bases at J, with 13 bases between. CDR3 length: 16 residues. From germline, CDR1 is MNHEY and CDR2 SVGAGI. The CDR3 DNA follows: TGTGCCAGCAGTTACCTGGGCAGAGAGTACACCGGGGAGCTGTTTTTT. Translation: CASSYLGREYTGELFF.

This clonotype was counted only a few times. The rearrangement uses TRBV29-1 and TRBJ2-7, with TRBD1 matching 12 bases. In germline, CDR1 is SQVTM, CDR2 ANQGSEA. Unmatched junction bases numbered 8, after V lost 5 bases and J lost 3 bases. The CDR3 contains 15 residues. The CDR3, as DNA: TGCAGCGTTCTGGGGGGACAGGGGGCCGTCTACGAGCAGTACTTC. This encodes CSVLGGQGAVYEQYF.

This chain joins TRBV9 and TRBJ2-2, with 10 bases matching TRBD1. The CDR3 is 19 residues long. Germline V gene lookup returns CDR1 SGDLS and CDR2 YYNGEE. V shed 4 bases, J shed 6 bases, and the junction held 18 bases outside the gene matches. The CDR3 DNA is TGTGCCAGCAGCTTTAATCCCATCGCGAGACAGGGGGCCGCCGGGGAGCTGTTTTTT. This codes for CASSFNPIARQGAAGELFF.